This T cell receptor beta chain was documented in a study of T-cell reconstitution after alpha-beta-depleted transplantation in children (dated by TCRdb to the mid-2010s). In the study overall: Using TCR repertoire profiling, the study followed T-cell immune reconstitution in a quantitative way in children after TCRalphabeta/CD19-depleted allogeneic hematopoietic cell transplantation.

As to this clonotype: The target of this receptor is not known. Base qualities are missing; no much larger clone stands one base away.

The CDR3 contains 14 residues, cysteine and phenylalanine counted. The entry retains the CDR3 DNA only, 42 bases that are in frame from base 1. V and J are truncated by 1 base and 11 bases respectively, leaving an intervening sequence of 16 bases. CDR1 and CDR2, per the germline V gene, are SGHRS and YFSETQ. Library construction relied on PCR. Instrument on record: Illumina HiSeq 2500. To normalize quantification of the TCRbeta repertoire, the TCR libraries were built with molecular barcoding that relied on unique molecular identifiers. The raw public data were reprocessed by TCRdb itself: fastp quality trimming at Q25, MiXCR clonotype calling, in-frame beta chains only. Rows merge per CDR3 protein into single entries with the most common DNA and genes. Within this sample are 75,000 to 100,000 distinct CDR3 sequences, with roughly 8.3% of them counted one time only. The biggest ten clones account for just under 7% of the sample.

The specimen comprised PBMCs from the stem cell graft donor, sampled from the stem cell graft. The chain links TRBV5-1 with TRBJ2-1, with the identity of the D gene unclear. This receptor was taken from a human donor who donated a stem cell graft to a child with congenital amegakaryocytic thrombocytopenia. This receptor carries the CDR3 CASSLILGRFKQFF. The DNA sequence is as follows: TGCGCCAGCAGCTTGATTCTGGGCAGATTCAAGCAGTTCTTC.